This T cell receptor (beta chain) comes out of a study of CD8+CD57+ T cells in acquired aplastic anemia. Study context: DNA per sorted CD4+ or CD8+ sample ranged about 0.2 to 27.4 ug, averaging 3.2 ug.

CDR3 and TCR beta VDJ profiling relied on genomic DNA as the template. TCRdb re-called the reads with MiXCR, one entry per CDR3 protein. The data show about 130,000 distinct CDR3 sequences, around 50% seen once. This TCR was recovered from a human donor in good health, serving as a control. The specimen was sorted CD4+, CD8+, or CD8+CD57+ T cells (not recorded which) from PBMCs.

The CDR3 region has the DNA TGCAGTGCTAGCTTCCGGGACAGGGGGAAAGATTCACCCCTCCACTTT. Translating it yields CSASFRDRGKDSPLHF. V is TRBV20-1 and J is TRBJ1-6, with 11 bases that match TRBD1. V lost 3 bases to trimming and J lost 8 bases; unmatched junction nucleotides: 9. There are 16 residues in the CDR3. Germline V gives CDR1 DFQATT, CDR2 SNEGSKA (reference sequence).